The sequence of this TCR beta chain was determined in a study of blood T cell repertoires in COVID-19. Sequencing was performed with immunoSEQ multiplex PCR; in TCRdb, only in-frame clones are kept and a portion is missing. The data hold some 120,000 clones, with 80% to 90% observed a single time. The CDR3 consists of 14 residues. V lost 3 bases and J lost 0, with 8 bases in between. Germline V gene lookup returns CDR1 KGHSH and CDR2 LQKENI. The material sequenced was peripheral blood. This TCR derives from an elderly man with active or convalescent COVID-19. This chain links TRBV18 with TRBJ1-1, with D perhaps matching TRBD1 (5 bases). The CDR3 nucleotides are TGTGCCAGCTCACCCGGGGGGGTGAACACTGAAGCTTTCTTT. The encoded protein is CASSPGGVNTEAFF.